The sequence of this T cell receptor beta chain was determined in a study of spatial heterogeneity in lung cancer (dated 2019 in TCRdb). The study in broad terms: Beta-chain transcripts were consistently detected in greater numbers than alpha-chain transcripts, which likely reflects a higher abundance of beta-chain transcripts. In the raw uncorrected reads, each unique combination of TCR and UMI appeared on average more than ten times. In non-small cell lung cancer, the study quantitatively compared TCR alpha and beta repertoires across several tumor regions, matched nontumor lung, and blood. Nonsynonymous mutation counts, determined by whole-exome sequencing of tumor tissue, were related to features of the TCR repertoire. Both alpha and beta chains were TCR-sequenced in 200 or so tumor regions, approximately 64 matched nontumor lung samples and roughly 54 PBMC samples obtained at surgery.

In its sample, this clonotype was seen many times. No cognate antigen has been identified for it. Base-call qualities are not available, and no considerably larger clone is one nucleotide away. The time point label here, explained by the study, means: sample taken at primary tumor resection. For TCR sequencing, whole RNA was extracted from tumor and nontumor lung tissue, or from cryopreserved PBMC samples, and no cell sorting was done. Samples were obtained from 65 to 90 patients with early-stage, untreated non-small cell lung cancer from the lung TRACERx cohort. A patient was chosen for TCR sequencing only when enough RNA was available from at least two tumor regions. Libraries came from 5' RACE. The sequencing machine was a NextSeq 500. In the TCR library protocol, a unique molecular identifier was attached to each TCR cDNA molecule so that PCR and sequencing errors could be corrected. Per the authors' processing: Decombinator tools were used for TCR identification, UMI-based error correction and CDR3 extraction. Expanded TCRs were defined as those above a frequency of 2 per 1,000, corresponding to the top 1% of the tumor frequency distribution. Renyi diversity was computed with the R vegan package after each repertoire had been subsampled 100 times to 5,000 TCRs. CDR3 similarity networks were built from amino acid triplet string-kernel similarity, with CDR3s being connected when pairwise similarity was above 0.82. TCRdb trimmed public reads at Q25 via fastp, called clones via MiXCR and kept in-frame beta chains. Each entry merges the rows of one CDR3 protein and shows their most common DNA and genes. These V and J calls are TCRdb output, not the study's own analysis. In this sample the table shows roughly 80,000 distinct CDR3 sequences, around 12% of which occur a single time. Around 4.6% of the sample lies in the top ten.

General findings and caveats noted by the study authors: Ubiquitous expanded tumor TCRs showed up in blood more often at tumor resection than at routine follow-up. Confirming at a functional level the hypothesis that regional TCRs recognize regional mutations was considered to require additional single-cell paired TCR alpha and beta sequencing.

Trimmed from V: 3 bases; trimmed from J: 6 bases; junction bases lacking a gene match: 7. The CDR3 runs 15 amino acids, cysteine and phenylalanine included. Just the 45-base CDR3 DNA is kept, in frame starting at base 1. Via the germline V gene (reference sequence), CDR1 is LGHDT and CDR2 YNNKEL. The receptor chain draws on TRBV3-1 and TRBJ2-3, with 9 junctional bases fitting TRBD2. The specimen comprised PBMCs, sampled at surgery. The TCR sequence derives from a male donor with early-stage non-small cell lung cancer. The DNA sequence is as follows: TGTGCCAGCAGCCATATTAGCGGGGGACGGGATACGCAGTATTTT. Translation gives CASSHISGGRDTQYF.